These 6 T cell receptor beta chains originate from one sample sequenced in a study of identical twins. TCRdb used MiXCR to reprocess the 5' RACE reads, holding one entry per CDR3 protein. The sample records 350,000 or so distinct CDR3 sequences, 7% to 9.5% being singletons. Sequencing was done on a sample of naive T cells sorted from blood. The receptor set was obtained from a woman aged 45-59 years in good health.

The rearrangement links TRBV5-1 to TRBJ2-1, with D maybe TRBD2 (6 bases). V lost 0 bases to trimming and J lost 2 bases, with 12 bases between them. Germline CDR1 is SGHRS and CDR2 is YFSETQ. CDR3 length equals 16 residues. The CDR3 protein is CASSLALADTYNEQFF. The CDR3 nucleotides are TGCGCCAGCAGCTTGGCACTAGCTGATACCTACAATGAGCAGTTCTTC.

J is TRBJ2-1 and V is TRBV20-1; 8 bases line up with TRBD2. The CDR3 is 16 residues long. Germline CDR1 DFQATT, CDR2 SNEGSKA (reference sequence). The ends lost 6 bases at V and 3 bases at J; junction bases unmatched: 13. Here the CDR3 DNA reads TGCAGTGCCCTCAAGGGTGGTAGCGGGAACTACAATGAGCAGTTCTTC. Protein product: CSALKGGSGNYNEQFF.

This clonotype was observed at least ten times. J is TRBJ1-6 and V is TRBV20-1; the D gene is possibly TRBD1 (5 bases). The V end lost 0 bases, the J end lost 2 bases, and 11 bases lay between the germline ends. CDR3 length: 16 residues. The V gene's germline CDR1 is DFQATT and CDR2 SNEGSKA (reference sequence). CDR3 sequence reads: CSARDRRGPYNSPLHF. CDR3 in DNA: TGCAGTGCTAGAGATCGGAGGGGACCCTATAATTCACCCCTCCACTTT.

This clonotype appeared many times. The chain has TRBV15 and TRBJ1-2; D not resolved. Germline CDR1 reads LNHNV; CDR2 reads YYDKDF (reference sequence). The CDR3 runs to 13 residues. Trimming pared 0 bases from V and 7 bases from J, leaving 9 bases between. Written as DNA, the CDR3 is TGTGCCACCAGCAGAGATACCGCGGGTGGCTACACCTTC. It codes for CATSRDTAGGYTF.

V and J are TRBV6-1 and TRBJ1-1, with unresolved D. This CDR3 comprises 14 residues. Trimming left V 2 bases short and J 1 base short, with 8 bases between. Germline-derived CDR1 and CDR2 are MNHNS and SASEGT. The CDR3 DNA sequence: TGTGCCAGCAGTGAACGCCGGGGGAACACTGAAGCTTTCTTT. Protein product: CASSERRGNTEAFF.

This clonotype was seen only a few times. The V call is TRBV11-2, the J call TRBJ2-3; 7 nucleotides agree with TRBD2. The trim removed 1 base at V and 0 bases at J, leaving 4 bases unmatched. Germline V gene sequence: CDR1 SGHAT, CDR2 FQNNGV. This CDR3 contains 16 residues. The CDR3 DNA is TGTGCCAGCAGCTTAGCCGGGAGGACTAGCACAGATACGCAGTATTTT. Translating gives CASSLAGRTSTDTQYF.